The 18 T cell receptor beta chains below come from one sample, sequenced in a study of T cells after yellow fever vaccination. In TCRdb, the 5' RACE reads were re-called with MiXCR into one record per CDR3 protein. The table has about 240,000 distinct CDR3 sequences, less than 9% seen once. Sample: CD4+ T cells sorted from PBMCs, taken 15 days after the yellow fever booster vaccination. The source is a man aged 25 to 40 who received the YFV17D yellow fever vaccine.

V is TRBV7-2 and J is TRBJ2-7, with D possibly TRBD2 on 7 matching bases. The CDR3 covers 14 residues. V was pared by 3 bases and J by 0 bases, with 9 bases between. The V gene's germline CDR1 is SGHTA and CDR2 FQGNSA. The CDR3 sequence is CASSFRGGSYEQYF. The DNA of the CDR3 is TGTGCCAGCAGCTTTAGGGGGGGCTCCTACGAGCAGTACTTC.

This clonotype came up a few times. This chain links TRBV3-1 with TRBJ1-1; no clear D. CDR1 and CDR2 from the germline V gene are LGHDT and YNNKEL (reference sequence). V lost 1 base to trimming and J lost 4 bases, with 13 bases between them. This CDR3 spans 15 amino acids. The CDR3 region is CASSQVPVEGTEAFF. The DNA of the CDR3 is TGTGCCAGCAGCCAAGTCCCTGTTGAGGGCACTGAAGCTTTCTTT.

As DNA, the CDR3 is TGCGCCAGCAGCTTGGACGCGCTACGGGGGGCCAAAAACATTCAGTACTTC. Its translation is CASSLDALRGAKNIQYF. The rearrangement joins TRBV5-1 to TRBJ2-4, with D perhaps matching TRBD2 (6 bases). Between the trimmed V and J ends, which lost 0 bases and 1 base, there was a span of 14 bases. The germline gives CDR1 SGHRS, CDR2 YFSETQ. This CDR3 region has 17 residues. Variable domain in full (rest from reference TRBV5-1 and TRBJ2-4): KAGVTQTPRYLIKTRGQQVTLSCSPISGHRSVSWYQQTPGQGLQFLFEYFSETQRNKGNFPGRFSGRQFSNSRSEMNVSTLELGDSALYLCASSLDALRGAKNIQYFGAGTRLSVL.

This clonotype was seen many times. J is TRBJ1-6 and V is TRBV12-3 or TRBV12-4; D is undetermined. V was clipped by 3 bases and J by 9 bases, with 6 bases between them. The CDR3 runs 12 residues. DNA for the CDR3: TGTGCCAGCAGTTTTCGGAGTTCACCCCTCCACTTT. Encoded protein: CASSFRSSPLHF.

A note on this clonotype: Mismatch with germline at one junction end may stem from a read error. The V call is TRBV30, the J call TRBJ2-5; no clear D gene. This CDR3 is built from 11 residues. Germline loops: CDR1 GTSNPN, CDR2 SVGIG (reference sequence). This chain's CDR3 is CVWSVGETQYF. As DNA, the CDR3 is TGTGTCTGGAGTGTAGGAGAGACCCAGTACTTC.

This clonotype was detected many times. The rearrangement joins TRBV7-2 to TRBJ2-2; D is unresolved. The CDR3 is made up of 13 amino acids. V shed 3 bases and J shed 7 bases, with 9 bases lying between them. The germline V gene encodes CDR1 SGHTA and CDR2 FQGNSA. This CDR3 reads CASSLGPDGELFF. CDR3 DNA: TGTGCCAGCAGCTTGGGTCCGGACGGGGAGCTGTTTTTT.

This clonotype was observed many times. The rearrangement links TRBV7-2 to TRBJ1-1, with D uncertain. This CDR3 is built from 15 residues. In germline, CDR1 is SGHTA, CDR2 FQGNSA. V lost 1 base, J lost 6 bases, and 15 bases lay in between. DNA of the CDR3: TGTGCCAGCAGCTTAGGGTTGGTGTTGCGGGCTGAAGCTTTCTTT. This encodes CASSLGLVLRAEAFF.

V is TRBV7-2 and J is TRBJ2-2; D assignment may be TRBD1 or TRBD2 (5 bases each). The CDR3 loop spans 16 amino acids. With 1 base removed from V and 2 bases from J, the gap between germline ends came to 11 bases. Germline CDR1 reads SGHTA; CDR2 reads FQGNSA. CDR3 protein: CASSLVGGVNTGELFF. As DNA, the CDR3 is TGTGCCAGCAGCTTAGTTGGGGGAGTCAACACCGGGGAGCTGTTTTTT.

This clonotype was seen ten or more times. The chain recombines TRBV12-3 or TRBV12-4 with TRBJ2-1; 8 bases map to TRBD1. The CDR3 is made up of 12 amino acids. The ends lost 6 bases at V and 12 bases at J; junction bases unmatched: 7. The CDR3 DNA is TGTGCCAGCAGCTCCAATACAGGGGGGCAGTTCTTC. The encoded protein is CASSSNTGGQFF.

The chain joins TRBV4-1 to TRBJ2-7, with 8 nucleotides matching TRBD2. V shed 2 bases and J 5 bases; nucleotides not matched to a gene: 11. The CDR3 length is 16 residues. CDR1 and CDR2 (germline): MGHRA, YSYEKL. CDR3 nucleotides: TGCGCCAGCAGCCAAAATACGGGACTAGGGGAAAACGAGCAGTACTTC. Translating gives CASSQNTGLGENEQYF.

The rearrangement joins TRBV5-1 to TRBJ1-2; D is ambiguous. The CDR3 totals 15 residues. CDR1 SGHRS and CDR2 YFSETQ come from the germline V gene. Trimming removed 0 bases from V and 4 bases from J, with 13 bases in between. The CDR3 loop reads CASSLGPPEGYGYTF. Here the CDR3 DNA reads TGCGCCAGCAGCTTGGGACCCCCAGAGGGCTATGGCTACACCTTC.

This clonotype was counted only a few times. The chain combines TRBV24-1 with TRBJ1-2; D gene ambiguous. CDR1 is KGHDR and CDR2 is SFDVKD in the germline V gene. The CDR3 is 14 amino acids. V lost 2 bases and J 2 bases, leaving 8 bases between the germline ends. The chain's CDR3 is CATSDSSGNYGYTF. CDR3 sequence (DNA): TGTGCCACCAGTGATTCCTCCGGCAACTATGGCTACACCTTC.

The sample holds many counts of this clonotype. V and J are TRBV28 and TRBJ2-3; 7 bases align to TRBD1. Germline CDR1 is MDHEN and CDR2 is SYDVKM. The J segment lost 0 bases and the V segment lost 10 bases, leaving 1 base of the junction unmatched. The CDR3 is made up of 12 amino acids. The CDR3 reads CAIRGSTDTQYF. The CDR3 nucleotides are TGTGCCATCAGGGGGAGCACAGATACGCAGTATTTT.

This clonotype was seen at least ten times. The J gene is TRBJ2-1, the V gene TRBV4-2; TRBD2 matches 13 bases. The CDR3 consists of 15 residues. CDR1 is LGHNA, CDR2 YNFKEQ, per germline. Unmatched junction bases numbered 1, after V lost 4 bases and J lost 4 bases. As DNA, the CDR3 is TGTGCCAGCAGCCCGACTAGCGGGAGGTACAATGAGCAGTTCTTC. Amino acids: CASSPTSGRYNEQFF.

This sequence joins TRBV3-1 and TRBJ1-5; D unresolved. The V and J ends lost 6 bases and 2 bases respectively, with 17 bases between them. Looked up from germline, CDR1 is LGHDT and CDR2 is YNNKEL (reference sequence). This CDR3 region has 16 residues. This chain's CDR3 is CASSPSRGWGNQPQHF. The CDR3 bases are TGTGCCAGCAGTCCTTCCCGGGGTTGGGGCAATCAGCCCCAGCATTTT. Using reference TRBV3-1 and TRBJ1-5 for the parts outside the CDR3, the full variable domain is DTAVSQTPKYLVTQMGNDKSIKCEQNLGHDTMYWYKQDSKKFLKIMFSYNNKELIINETVPNRFSPKSPDKAHLNLHINSLELGDSAVYFCASSPSRGWGNQPQHFGDGTRLSIL.

The V gene is TRBV7-3, the J gene TRBJ2-7; D is unclear. With 3 bases removed from V and 5 bases from J, the gap between germline ends came to 11 bases. The germline CDR1 and CDR2 sequences are SGHTA and FQGTGA. The CDR3 runs to 13 residues. The CDR3 nucleotides read TGTGCCAGCAGCTTCACCCCTCGGGACGAGCAGTACTTC. Its protein product is CASSFTPRDEQYF.

This clonotype was counted between two and nine times. The chain is built from TRBV2 and TRBJ2-7; D may be TRBD1 (6 bases). With 7 bases removed from V and 7 bases from J, the gap between germline ends came to 23 bases. The CDR3 has 15 amino acids. Germline V gene sequence: CDR1 SNHLY, CDR2 FYNNEI. The CDR3 spells CASIVRDTGTGEQYF. Written as DNA, the CDR3 is TGTGCCAGCATTGTCCGGGACACTGGAACGGGGGAGCAGTACTTC.

The chain combines TRBV7-2 with TRBJ2-6, with D tentatively TRBD1 (5 bases). Germline V gives CDR1 SGHTA, CDR2 FQGNSA. This CDR3 is 15 amino acids long. Trimming pared 3 bases from V and 2 bases from J, leaving 8 bases between. CDR3 protein: CASSLDTTGANVLTF. CDR3 DNA sequence: TGTGCCAGCAGCTTGGACACAACTGGGGCCAACGTCCTGACTTTC.